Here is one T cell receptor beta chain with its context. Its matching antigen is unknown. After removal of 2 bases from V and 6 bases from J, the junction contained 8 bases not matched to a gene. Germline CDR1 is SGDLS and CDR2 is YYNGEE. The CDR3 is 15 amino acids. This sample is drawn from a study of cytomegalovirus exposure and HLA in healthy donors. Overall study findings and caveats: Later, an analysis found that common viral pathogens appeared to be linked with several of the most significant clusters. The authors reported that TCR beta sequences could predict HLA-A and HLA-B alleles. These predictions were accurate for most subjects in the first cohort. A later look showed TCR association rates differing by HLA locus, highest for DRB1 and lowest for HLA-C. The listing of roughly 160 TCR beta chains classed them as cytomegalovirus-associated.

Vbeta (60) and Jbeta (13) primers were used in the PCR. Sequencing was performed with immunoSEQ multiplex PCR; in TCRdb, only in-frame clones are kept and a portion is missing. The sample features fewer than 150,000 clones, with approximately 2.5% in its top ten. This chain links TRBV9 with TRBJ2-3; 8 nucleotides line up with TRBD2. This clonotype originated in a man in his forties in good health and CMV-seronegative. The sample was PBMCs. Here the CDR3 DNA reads TGTGCCAGCAGCGTTCGGGGACTAGAGGGGGATACGCAGTATTTT. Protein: CASSVRGLEGDTQYF.